These 29 T cell receptor beta chains were sequenced from one sample in a study of blood T cells in healthy people across ages. A sample-barcoded 5' primer and a J-beta primer mix were used in a second PCR of roughly 6 to 12 cycles. TCRdb passed the 5' RACE reads through MiXCR, listing each CDR3 protein once. The sample carries 1,300,000 or so distinct CDR3 sequences, approximately 63% recorded once. Input material: blood. These receptors all come from a man aged 18 to 29 in good health.

The rearrangement joins TRBV4-2 to TRBJ2-1; 8 bases map to TRBD2. The V segment lost 7 bases and the J segment 6 bases; nucleotides outside the gene matches: 8. Looked up from germline, CDR1 is LGHNA and CDR2 is YNFKEQ. CDR3 length: 14 residues. CDR3 residues: CASKPLAGGNEQFF. DNA of the CDR3: TGTGCCAGCAAACCGCTAGCGGGTGGCAATGAGCAGTTCTTC.

This clonotype has ten or more counts. The junction does not match germline at one end; this may be a read error. The J gene is TRBJ1-5, the V gene TRBV5-1, with unresolved D. This CDR3 is 14 amino acids long. Germline V gene lookup returns CDR1 SGHRS and CDR2 YFSETQ. In DNA form, the CDR3 reads TGTGCCAGCAGTTTGGCGGGAGGCAATCAGCCCCAGCATTTT. Translation: CASSLAGGNQPQHF.

Worth noting for this clonotype: A clone one base away is much larger, so this may be a read error. The genes are TRBV20-1 and TRBJ2-3, with unresolved D. Germline V gene lookup returns CDR1 DFQATT and CDR2 SNEGSKA (reference sequence). CDR3 size: 15 residues. CDR3 nucleotides: TGCAATGCTAGAGATTTTTTTGGGTCGCCAGATACGCAGTATTTT. This translates into CNARDFFGSPDTQYF.

This chain links TRBV7-2 with TRBJ1-6; D not certain. There are 18 residues in the CDR3. Looked up from germline, CDR1 is SGHTA and CDR2 is FQGNSA. Deletions cut 1 base from V and 8 bases from J, with 21 bases between. The CDR3 sequence: CASSLGPGVQFRYSPLHF. CDR3 coding DNA: TGTGCCAGCAGCTTAGGCCCTGGGGTCCAGTTTAGATATTCACCCCTCCACTTT.

The chain joins TRBV4-1 to TRBJ2-3; no definite D call. The CDR3 covers 14 residues. The ends were cut back, 2 bases at V and 0 bases at J, with 6 bases in the middle. The germline gives CDR1 MGHRA, CDR2 YSYEKL. The CDR3 reads CASSQIGSTDTQYF. CDR3 bases: TGCGCCAGCAGCCAAATTGGTAGCACAGATACGCAGTATTTT.

The genes are TRBV3-1 and TRBJ1-1; perhaps TRBD1 as D (6 bases). The CDR3 consists of 15 residues. CDR1 and CDR2 from the germline V gene are LGHDT and YNNKEL (reference sequence). The germline V and J ends were trimmed by 3 bases and 1 base, with 12 bases remaining between them. CDR3 in amino acids: CASSHGGTPNTEAFF. The CDR3 DNA is TGTGCCAGCAGCCATGGTGGGACACCGAACACTGAAGCTTTCTTT.

The chain has TRBV3-1 and TRBJ1-2; D gene unclear. Germline assignment: CDR1 LGHDT and CDR2 YNNKEL (reference sequence). This CDR3 is built from 17 residues. The V and J ends lost 1 base and 5 bases respectively, with 20 bases between them. This CDR3 reads CASSQVRGLLGDYGYTF. The CDR3 DNA is TGTGCCAGCAGCCAAGTTAGAGGTCTGCTCGGAGATTATGGCTACACCTTC. Supplemented by reference TRBV3-1 and TRBJ1-2, the full variable domain reads DTAVSQTPKYLVTQMGNDKSIKCEQNLGHDTMYWYKQDSKKFLKIMFSYNNKELIINETVPNRFSPKSPDKAHLNLHINSLELGDSAVYFCASSQVRGLLGDYGYTFGSGTRLTVV.

The chain carries TRBV11-2 and TRBJ1-1; D unresolved. Trimming shortened V by 6 bases and J by 4 bases, and 15 bases separated the two germline ends. Germline V gene sequence: CDR1 SGHAT, CDR2 FQNNGV. The CDR3 extends over 14 amino acids. The CDR3 nucleotides are TGTGCCAGCAGGACCTCGATACCGGGCACTGAAGCTTTCTTT. Amino acids: CASRTSIPGTEAFF.

V gene TRBV18 combines with J gene TRBJ2-1; TRBD2 aligns across 9 bases. Germline-derived CDR1 and CDR2 are KGHSH and LQKENI. Unmatched junction bases numbered 3, after V lost 1 base and J lost 5 bases. This CDR3 has 15 amino acids. The chain's CDR3 is CASSPRAGGNNEQFF. For the CDR3, the DNA is TGTGCCAGCTCACCACGTGCGGGAGGGAACAATGAGCAGTTCTTC.

This clonotype occurred a few times. The chain is built from TRBV4-1 and TRBJ2-2; D not resolved. This CDR3 spans 14 amino acids. Germline CDR1 and CDR2: MGHRA and YSYEKL. With 4 bases removed from V and 1 base from J, the gap between germline ends came to 7 bases. CDR3 nucleotide sequence: TGCGCCAGCAGCCCCCAACAGAACACCGGGGAGCTGTTTTTT. It encodes CASSPQQNTGELFF.

Only a few counts were recorded for this clonotype. The V and J genes are TRBV7-8 and TRBJ2-5; D possibly corresponds to TRBD2 (5 bases). The CDR3 length is 16 residues. V was shortened by 0 bases and J by 1 base, with 12 bases between the two germline ends. Germline values: CDR1 SGHVS, CDR2 FQNEAQ. The CDR3 sequence is CASSLALRAPQETQYF. The DNA for the CDR3 is TGTGCCAGCAGCTTAGCATTGCGGGCCCCCCAAGAGACCCAGTACTTC.

This clonotype occurred a few times. The chain has TRBV18 and TRBJ1-2; D remains unclear. This CDR3 has 15 residues. The ends were cut back, 4 bases at V and 7 bases at J, with 19 bases in the middle. Looked up from germline, CDR1 is KGHSH and CDR2 is LQKENI. This chain's CDR3 is CASSLTRTTVPGYTF. DNA of the CDR3: TGTGCCAGCTCACTTACCCGGACCACCGTCCCTGGCTACACCTTC.

The rearrangement links TRBV3-1 to TRBJ2-7, with TRBD2 as a possible D gene (5 bases). Trimming took off 4 bases at V and 4 bases at J, with 14 bases between the two ends. Germline V lookup: CDR1 LGHDT, CDR2 YNNKEL (reference sequence). The CDR3 extends over 14 amino acids. DNA of the CDR3: TGTGCCAGCAGCCGCGACGGACTCCTATACGAGCAGTACTTC. Translation: CASSRDGLLYEQYF.

The CDR3 loop is CASSSQFRAAGTSYGYTF. The CDR3 bases are TGTGCCAGCAGCTCCCAATTTCGAGCCGCAGGGACGTCGTATGGCTACACCTTC. The genes are TRBV7-8 and TRBJ1-2; a possible D gene is TRBD1 (5 bases). The CDR3 is 18 residues long. Germline CDR1 reads SGHVS; CDR2 reads FQNEAQ. The V and J ends lost 4 bases and 5 bases respectively, with 26 bases between them.

The gene calls are TRBV5-5 and TRBJ1-2; TRBD1 agrees at 10 bases. The CDR3 contains 14 residues. The germline gives CDR1 SGHKS, CDR2 YYEKEE (reference sequence). The V segment lost 2 bases and the J segment 7 bases; nucleotides outside the gene matches: 5. In nucleotides, the CDR3 is TGTGCCAGCAGCTTTTTGGACAGGGGGTCTGGCTACACCTTC. Amino acid sequence: CASSFLDRGSGYTF.

CDR3 DNA sequence: TGCAGTGCTAGAAGGTTTCAGGACGGACAAGAGACCCAGTACTTC. It encodes CSARRFQDGQETQYF. V usage is TRBV20-1 and J usage is TRBJ2-5; D remains unclear. With 2 bases removed from V and 2 bases from J, the gap between germline ends came to 15 bases. From germline, CDR1 is DFQATT and CDR2 SNEGSKA (reference sequence). CDR3 length equals 15 residues.

This chain joins TRBV7-6 and TRBJ2-3; 8 positions match TRBD2. Germline V gene data show CDR1 as SGHVS and CDR2 as FNYEAQ. This CDR3 has 15 amino acids. The V segment lost 4 bases and the J segment 1 base; nucleotides outside the gene matches: 4. CDR3 in DNA: TGTGCCAGCAGCTCTGGACTAGCCCGCACAGATACGCAGTATTTT. It encodes CASSSGLARTDTQYF.

The gene calls are TRBV20-1 and TRBJ1-2; perhaps TRBD1 as D (5 bases). The CDR3 has 14 residues. Germline CDR1 is DFQATT and CDR2 is SNEGSKA (reference sequence). V was shortened by 0 bases and J by 2 bases, with 10 bases between the two germline ends. This CDR3 is CSARDNRRNYGYTF. The CDR3 DNA reads as TGCAGTGCTAGAGATAACAGGAGGAACTATGGCTACACCTTC.

The chain joins TRBV4-2 to TRBJ1-2, with a possible D match to TRBD1 (5 bases). Per the germline V gene, CDR1 is LGHNA and CDR2 is YNFKEQ. The germline V and J ends were trimmed by 2 bases and 7 bases, with 17 bases remaining between them. The CDR3 has 15 residues. The CDR3 DNA follows: TGTGCCAGCAGCCAAATCCTTGGAGGGACCGGTGGCTACACCTTC. Translated: CASSQILGGTGGYTF.

The rearrangement joins TRBV7-2 to TRBJ2-5, with D tentatively TRBD1 or TRBD2 (5 bases each). The CDR3 has 15 amino acids. Germline V CDR1 and CDR2: SGHTA, FQGNSA. V lost 5 bases, J lost 4 bases, and 17 bases lay in between. The CDR3: CASSQAQGSGETQYF. The CDR3, as DNA: TGTGCCAGCAGCCAAGCGCAGGGAAGCGGAGAGACCCAGTACTTC.

The rearrangement uses TRBV29-1 and TRBJ2-5; either TRBD1 or TRBD2 may supply D (5 bases each). The J call may be in error: the DNA end matches TRBJ2-7 better. This CDR3 spans 15 amino acids. Germline assignment: CDR1 SQVTM and CDR2 ANQGSEA. CDR3 region: CSVERPGMTTYEQYF. The CDR3 region has the DNA TGCAGCGTTGAACGCCCAGGGATGACTACCTACGAGCAGTACTTC.

CDR3 sequence (DNA): TGCAGCGTTGGACTAGCGGGAGGGAGCAAAAACATTCAGTACTTC. Protein sequence: CSVGLAGGSKNIQYF. V and J are TRBV29-1 and TRBJ2-4; 14 nucleotides align to TRBD2. There are 15 residues in the CDR3. Unmatched junction bases numbered 2, after V lost 4 bases and J lost 3 bases. Germline CDR1 and CDR2: SQVTM and ANQGSEA.

In its sample, this clonotype was seen a few times. V gene TRBV20-1 combines with J gene TRBJ2-7; 8 positions match TRBD2. The CDR3 contains 15 residues. Looked up from germline, CDR1 is DFQATT and CDR2 is SNEGSKA (reference sequence). With V trimmed by 1 base and J by 5 bases, 10 bases remained unmatched. In DNA, the CDR3 is TGCAGTGCTAGAGGTTTGGCGGGGGGCCTCGACGAGCAGTACTTC. This gives the protein CSARGLAGGLDEQYF.

The chain recombines TRBV7-2 with TRBJ1-2; the D is unclear. The V gene lost 1 base and the J gene lost 1 base, with 10 bases spanning the gap. The germline CDR1 and CDR2 sequences are SGHTA and FQGNSA. The CDR3 is 15 residues long. The CDR3 reads CASSLDSAHNYGYTF. DNA of the CDR3: TGTGCCAGCAGCTTAGATTCAGCACATAACTATGGCTACACCTTC.

This chain connects TRBV29-1 to TRBJ1-3; D not resolved. V lost 4 bases, J lost 4 bases, and 8 bases lay in between. The germline CDR1 and CDR2 sequences are SQVTM and ANQGSEA. CDR3 length: 12 amino acids. CDR3 sequence reads: CSVGLLGNTIYF. The CDR3 nucleotides read TGCAGCGTTGGATTACTGGGAAACACCATATATTTT.

This clonotype has just a few counts. The J gene is TRBJ2-1, the V gene TRBV29-1; no reliable D call. Germline assignment: CDR1 SQVTM and CDR2 ANQGSEA. Trimming stripped 6 bases from V and 7 bases from J, with 16 bases between. CDR3 length: 13 amino acids. Here the CDR3 reads CSVNPDPLNEQFF. Here the CDR3 DNA reads TGCAGCGTCAACCCTGACCCCTTAAATGAGCAGTTCTTC.

In its sample, this clonotype was seen once. The chain is built from TRBV10-2 and TRBJ2-1; D tentatively fits TRBD1 or TRBD2 (5 bases each). The CDR3 consists of 12 residues. The germline V and J ends were trimmed by 0 bases and 12 bases, with 9 bases remaining between them. CDR1 is WSHSY, CDR2 SAAADI, per germline. The CDR3 sequence is CASSESRGRQFF. Written as DNA, the CDR3 is TGCGCCAGCAGTGAGTCGAGGGGTCGGCAGTTCTTC.

The CDR3 coding sequence is TGTGCCAGCAGCCCCCGGGACTTACCGAACACTGAAGCTTTCTTT. This gives the protein CASSPRDLPNTEAFF. The V call is TRBV9, the J call TRBJ1-1; a possible D gene is TRBD1 (5 bases). The CDR3 has 15 amino acids. Trimming removed 4 bases from V and 1 base from J, with 14 bases in between. Germline V lookup: CDR1 SGDLS, CDR2 YYNGEE.

This chain uses TRBV5-5 with TRBJ2-1; TRBD1 is a possible D gene (5 bases). Between the trimmed V and J ends, which lost 2 bases and 7 bases, there was a span of 10 bases. The CDR3 runs 13 residues. Per germline, CDR1 SGHKS and CDR2 YYEKEE (reference sequence). The CDR3 loop is CASSFVSGNEQFF. CDR3 nucleotide sequence: TGTGCCAGCAGCTTTGTCTCAGGGAATGAGCAGTTCTTC.